This TCR beta chain was retrieved from a study of beta chain features in type 1 diabetes (dated by TCRdb to 2017 to 2018). Regarding the research as a whole: Mean age, gender distribution, total cell number and subset yield did not differ between patients and healthy donors. A total of around 100 million sorted cells were examined across all samples, and RNA yield correlated strongly with the number of cells per subset. In the study, recently diagnosed type 1 diabetes patients and matched healthy donors were compared on the TCRB repertoires of their sorted circulating CD4+ T cell subsets. Naive and central memory subsets were obtained from all 30 or so donors, but regulatory and stem cell-like memory subsets were isolated from only 8 patients and 8 healthy donors.

The entire isolated RNA was reverse transcribed using the High Capacity cDNA Reverse Transcription Kit, and thus expressed TCRB transcripts were sequenced. Deep immunoSEQ sequencing was performed on naive, central memory and regulatory T cell samples, with an average of about 3.57 million total reads per sample. After sorted cells were lysed in RLT buffer, RNA was extracted with DNase-treated RNeasy Micro or Mini kits, with the choice depending on cell number. Each cell subset was processed separately to prevent cross-contamination, with patient and healthy donor samples processed together. The immunoSEQ multiplex PCR was used to amplify TCRB sequences from cDNA, generating 87-bp fragments that spanned the CDR3 region. The amplicons were sequenced using the Illumina HiSeq platform. In the source study's methods: Synthetic template baselines were used to correct PCR bias computationally, reads within Hamming distance 2 were collapsed, and singletons that could not be merged were discarded. By aligning reads against IMGT, V, D and J genes, CDR3 length, and insertions or deletions at six rearrangement sites were assigned. Within each subset, clonotype counts were normalized to sorted cell number, and only after that were true diversity and Gini coefficients computed with the tcR R package. Repertoire sharing was quantified using the overlap coefficient calculated on TCRB nucleotide sequences. The table was pulled from immuneACCESS by TCRdb, which kept in-frame rearrangements only. Such tables lose some clones; where checked, under half of the loss comes from unresolved V genes, and the rest has no known cause. The V and J calls and clone size are taken from that table; D and trimming were inferred from the DNA. This sample is represented by around 140,000 clones; approximately 10% of them were singletons. The top ten clones comprise 0.75% of the sample.

The study at large found these results: PCR might favor shorter templates, but patient and control samples were amplified and corrected together, so any skew would affect both groups equally. Because cDNA rather than genomic DNA was sequenced, highly expressing activated cells could have been over-represented, although no difference in activation and CD3 levels was found between groups. At VDJ recombination sites, patients with type 1 diabetes made fewer insertions and deleted more nucleotides, a pattern implying thymic rearrangement abnormalities. Naive, central memory and regulatory TCRB repertoires appeared to be more alike among patients than among healthy donors. HLA sub-analyses involved small numbers of individuals, so any influence of HLA type on TCRB rearrangement remained unresolved. A moderate but significant shortening of TCRB CDR3 length was observed in type 1 diabetes patients in all four CD4+ subsets.

Each donor gave one peripheral blood draw, averaging approximately 110 mL, which was collected into heparinised tubes. A BD FACSAria II and a panel including CD45RO, CCR7, CD25, CD127, CD95 and CD27 were used to sort naive, central memory, regulatory and stem cell-like memory CD4+ T cells. Purity was above 95% for every sorted population. PBMCs were isolated right away by Lymphoprep density gradient centrifugation and were stained directly, without culture. To minimize batch effects, samples were stained and sorted in pairs, one healthy donor with one patient per experiment. The CDR3 runs 14 amino acids, cysteine and phenylalanine included. This entry keeps only the CDR3 DNA: 42 bases, framed from base 1. Relative to germline, V is missing 7 bases and J is missing 3 bases, with 6 bases of the junction outside any gene match. The germline V gene sets CDR1 to SQVTM and CDR2 to ANQGSEA. As for this clone: No antigen is known for it. It has no much larger one-base neighbor in the sample; base qualities were not kept.

Recombination connected TRBV29-1 to TRBJ2-1; 10 bases in the middle match TRBD1. This TCR derives from a man aged 25-40 years with type 1 diabetes. The sample consisted of central memory CD4+ T cells from blood. Here the CDR3 is given as CSAKDRGDYNEQFF. The sequenced DNA is TGCAGCGCTAAGGACAGGGGGGACTACAATGAGCAGTTCTTC.